This T cell receptor beta chain was recorded in a study of tumor-infiltrating lymphocytes in primary liver carcinoma. Using a constant-region primer together with ProtoScript II reverse transcriptase, TCR beta cDNA was made from around 500 ng of total RNA. For TCR beta, libraries were produced by three nested multiplex PCR rounds using slightly modified ARM-PCR. TRBV1-TRBV30 forward primers and a C-beta reverse primer were used in the first two PCR rounds, which each ran for 9 to 10 cycles. From the multiplex PCR reads, TCRdb called clonotypes with MiXCR, one entry per CDR3 protein. In the table there are about 110,000 distinct CDR3 sequences, roughly four fifths of which are singletons. The germline gives CDR1 SQVTM, CDR2 ANQGSEA. The CDR3 is 13 residues long. Unsorted bulk tissue of about 18-32 mg yielded co-extracted RNA and DNA. The patients had histopathologically diagnosed primary liver carcinoma, and their disease was treated by surgical resection. With chronic HBV infection, the patients were also treatment-naive. Viable tumor cells exceeded 85% in all tumor samples.

Comments on this clonotype: One end of the junction is discordant with germline, which a read error may explain.

This TCR was sampled from a middle-aged man with primary liver carcinoma and hepatitis B virus infection. The V call is TRBV29-1, the J call TRBJ2-5; D is possibly TRBD1 or TRBD2 (5 bases each). Sequencing was carried out using liver tumor tissue from sampling region 3. Subset denoted: tumor region T3, left-lateral pole. As DNA, the CDR3 is TGTAGCGTTGGACATACGTACCAAGAGACCCAGTACTTC. Its protein is CSVGHTYQETQYF.